The T cell receptor (beta chain) described here comes from a study of cytomegalovirus exposure and HLA in healthy donors. Study outcomes and limitations: Despite most TCR sequences being rare, some public TCRs occurred in many donors. Researchers reported in a later analysis that a missense DCLRE1C variant was tied to TCR beta V- and J-gene trimming.

For this clone: Its specificity is unknown.

PCR was performed using 60 Vbeta and 13 Jbeta primers. This table comes from immunoSEQ multiplex PCR, and its TCRdb copy is limited to in-frame clones, with some not included. The data contain about 180,000 clones, 60% to 80% of them seen just once; the ten biggest clones take up approximately 2.5%. J was trimmed by 5 bases and V by 7 bases; bases with no gene match: 5. CDR3 length: 13 residues. Per germline, CDR1 SQVTM and CDR2 ANQGSEA. Donors were nominally healthy when sampled, though unrecorded immune exposures were likely. The sample consisted of PBMCs. The J gene is TRBJ1-2, the V gene TRBV29-1; 12 bases are shared with TRBD1. The sequence was obtained from a man in his 60s in good health and CMV-seronegative. The CDR3 reads CSGGDRGLYGYTF. CDR3 coding DNA: TGCAGCGGGGGGGACAGGGGGCTTTATGGCTACACCTTC.